This T cell receptor (beta chain) emerged from a study of cytomegalovirus exposure and HLA in healthy donors. Background on the study: Within an early data release were about 85 million unique TCRs drawn from HLA-typed donors.

The CDR3 runs 13 residues. Germline CDR1 MNHEY, CDR2 SMNVEV (reference sequence). V was clipped by 2 bases and J by 7 bases, with 11 bases between them. The PCR contained 60 Vbeta and 13 Jbeta primers. Original methodology: As a later analysis found, there were 80 million or so unique TCR beta chains, of which roughly 11 million were shared. Assay: immunoSEQ multiplex PCR; the TCRdb copy retains only in-frame clones and omits some. V, J and clone size are those of that table, while D and trimming were read from the DNA. The sample yields roughly 97,000 clones, roughly three quarters seen once. To note about this clone: Its target is not known.

Study-wide points: In a later analysis, TCR association rates varied by HLA locus: DRB1 most, HLA-C fewest.

The specimen was PBMCs. The TCR originated in a woman in her thirties or forties in good health and CMV-seronegative. V and J are TRBV27 and TRBJ2-5; D remains unclear. CDR3 sequence reads: CASSLGDDVTQYF. The DNA for the CDR3 is TGTGCCAGCAGTTTAGGAGACGATGTGACCCAGTACTTC.